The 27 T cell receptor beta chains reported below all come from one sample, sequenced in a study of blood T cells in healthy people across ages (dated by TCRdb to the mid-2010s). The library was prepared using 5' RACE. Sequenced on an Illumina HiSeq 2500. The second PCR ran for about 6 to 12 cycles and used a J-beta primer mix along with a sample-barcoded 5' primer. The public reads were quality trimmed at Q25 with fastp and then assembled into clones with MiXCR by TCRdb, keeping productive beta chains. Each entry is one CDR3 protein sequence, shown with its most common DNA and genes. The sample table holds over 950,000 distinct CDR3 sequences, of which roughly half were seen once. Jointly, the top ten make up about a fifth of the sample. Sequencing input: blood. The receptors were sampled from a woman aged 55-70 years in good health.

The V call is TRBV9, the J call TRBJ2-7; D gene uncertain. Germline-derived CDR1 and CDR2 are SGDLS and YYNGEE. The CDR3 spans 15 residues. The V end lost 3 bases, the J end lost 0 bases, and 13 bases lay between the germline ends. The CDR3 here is CASSAGHLSSYEQYF. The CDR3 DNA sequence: TGTGCCAGCAGCGCAGGCCACTTAAGCTCCTACGAGCAGTACTTC.

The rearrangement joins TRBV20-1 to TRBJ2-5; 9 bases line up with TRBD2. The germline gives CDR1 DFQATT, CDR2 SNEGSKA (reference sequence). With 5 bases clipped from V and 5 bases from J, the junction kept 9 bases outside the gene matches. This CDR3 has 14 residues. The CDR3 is CSAEQVAGVETQYF. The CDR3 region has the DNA TGCAGTGCTGAACAGGTAGCGGGAGTCGAGACCCAGTACTTC.

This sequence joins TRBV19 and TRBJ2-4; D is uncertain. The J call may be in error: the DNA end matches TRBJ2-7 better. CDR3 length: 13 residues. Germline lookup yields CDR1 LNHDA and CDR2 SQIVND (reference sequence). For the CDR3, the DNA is TGTGCCAGTAGTATCCTTGGCGGCTACGAGCAGTACTTC. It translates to CASSILGGYEQYF.

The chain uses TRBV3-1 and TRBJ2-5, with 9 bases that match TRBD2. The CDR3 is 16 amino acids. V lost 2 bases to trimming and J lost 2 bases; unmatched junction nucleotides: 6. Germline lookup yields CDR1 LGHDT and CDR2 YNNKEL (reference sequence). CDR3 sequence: CASSQSTSGKQETQYF. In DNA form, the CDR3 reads TGTGCCAGCAGCCAATCGACTAGCGGCAAACAAGAGACCCAGTACTTC.

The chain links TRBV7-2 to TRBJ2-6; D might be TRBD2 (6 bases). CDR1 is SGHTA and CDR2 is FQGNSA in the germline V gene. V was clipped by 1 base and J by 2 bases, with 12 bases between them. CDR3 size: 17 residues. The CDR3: CASSLGGGWPGANVLTF. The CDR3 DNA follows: TGTGCCAGCAGCTTAGGTGGAGGGTGGCCTGGGGCCAACGTCCTGACTTTC. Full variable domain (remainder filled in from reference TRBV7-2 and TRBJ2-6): GAGVSQSPSNKVTEKGKDVELRCDPISGHTALYWYRQSLGQGLEFLIYFQGNSAPDKSGLPSDRFSAERTGGSVSTLTIQRTQQEDSAVYLCASSLGGGWPGANVLTFGAGSRLTVL.

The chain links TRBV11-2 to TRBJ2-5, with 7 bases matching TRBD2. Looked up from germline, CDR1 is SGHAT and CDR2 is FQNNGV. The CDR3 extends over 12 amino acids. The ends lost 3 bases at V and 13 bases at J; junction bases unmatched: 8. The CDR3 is CASSFTGGPRYF. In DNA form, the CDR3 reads TGTGCCAGCAGCTTCACGGGAGGACCTAGGTACTTC.

The CDR3 nucleotides read TGTGCCAGCAGCAGGGGACAGGGAGTTCGAGAGACCCAGTACTTC. As protein: CASSRGQGVRETQYF. V is TRBV27 and J is TRBJ2-5; 9 bases line up with TRBD1. With V trimmed by 6 bases and J by 4 bases, 9 bases remained unmatched. The germline V gene has CDR1 MNHEY and CDR2 SMNVEV (reference sequence). The CDR3 has 15 amino acids.

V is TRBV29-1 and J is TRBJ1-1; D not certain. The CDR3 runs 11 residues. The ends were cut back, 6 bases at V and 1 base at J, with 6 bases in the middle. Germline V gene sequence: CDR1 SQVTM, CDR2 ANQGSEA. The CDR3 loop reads CSVGENTEAFF. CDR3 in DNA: TGCAGCGTCGGAGAGAACACTGAAGCTTTCTTT.

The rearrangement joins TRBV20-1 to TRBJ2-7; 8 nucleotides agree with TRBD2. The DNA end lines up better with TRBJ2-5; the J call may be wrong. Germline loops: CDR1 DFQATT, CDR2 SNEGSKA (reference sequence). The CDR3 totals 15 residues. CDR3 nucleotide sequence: TGCAGTGTCGAACTAGGCGGGAGGAATGGTGAGACCCAGTACTTC. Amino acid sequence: CSVELGGRNGETQYF.

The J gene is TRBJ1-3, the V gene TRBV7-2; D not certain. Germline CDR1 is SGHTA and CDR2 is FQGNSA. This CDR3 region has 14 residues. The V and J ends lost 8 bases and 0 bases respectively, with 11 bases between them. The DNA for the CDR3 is TGTGCCAGCTCAGCTCTGCCCTCTGGAAACACCATATATTTT. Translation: CASSALPSGNTIYF.

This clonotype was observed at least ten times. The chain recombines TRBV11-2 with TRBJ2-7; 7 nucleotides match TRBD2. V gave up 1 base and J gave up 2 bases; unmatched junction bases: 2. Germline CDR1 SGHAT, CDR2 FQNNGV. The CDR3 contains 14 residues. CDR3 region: CASSLVSGTYEQYF. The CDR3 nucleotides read TGTGCCAGCAGCTTAGTAAGCGGGACCTACGAGCAGTACTTC.

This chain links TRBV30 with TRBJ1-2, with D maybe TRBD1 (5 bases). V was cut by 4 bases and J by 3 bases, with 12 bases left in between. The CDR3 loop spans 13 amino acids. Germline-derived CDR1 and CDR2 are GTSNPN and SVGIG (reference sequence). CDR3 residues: CAWKPGLDYGYTF. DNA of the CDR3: TGTGCCTGGAAGCCAGGGCTCGACTATGGCTACACCTTC.

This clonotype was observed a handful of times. CDR3 residues: CASSVGVGLSYEQYF. In DNA form, the CDR3 reads TGTGCCAGCAGCGTAGGGGTTGGGCTATCCTACGAGCAGTACTTC. The chain has TRBV9 and TRBJ2-7, with no clear D. The CDR3 contains 15 residues. V was shortened by 0 bases and J by 1 base, with 11 bases between the two germline ends. Germline loops: CDR1 SGDLS, CDR2 YYNGEE.

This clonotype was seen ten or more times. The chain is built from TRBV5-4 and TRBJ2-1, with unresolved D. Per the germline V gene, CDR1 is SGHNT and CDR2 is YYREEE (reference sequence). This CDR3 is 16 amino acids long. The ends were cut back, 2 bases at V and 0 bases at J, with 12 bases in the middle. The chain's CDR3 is CASSFFLSGSYNEQFF. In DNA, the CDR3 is TGTGCCAGCAGCTTCTTCCTTTCAGGCTCCTACAATGAGCAGTTCTTC.

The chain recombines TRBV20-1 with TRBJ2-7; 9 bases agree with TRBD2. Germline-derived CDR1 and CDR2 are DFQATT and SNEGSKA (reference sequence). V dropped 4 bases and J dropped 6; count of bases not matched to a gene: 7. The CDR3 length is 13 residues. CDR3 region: CSAIGTSLREQYF. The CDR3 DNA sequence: TGCAGTGCTATCGGGACTAGCTTGCGCGAGCAGTACTTC.

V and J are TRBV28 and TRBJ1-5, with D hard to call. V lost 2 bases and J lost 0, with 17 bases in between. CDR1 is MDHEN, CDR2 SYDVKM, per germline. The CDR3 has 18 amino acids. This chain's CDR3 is CASSLELWAVDSNQPQHF. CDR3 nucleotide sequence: TGTGCCAGCAGTTTAGAATTATGGGCAGTGGATAGCAATCAGCCCCAGCATTTT.

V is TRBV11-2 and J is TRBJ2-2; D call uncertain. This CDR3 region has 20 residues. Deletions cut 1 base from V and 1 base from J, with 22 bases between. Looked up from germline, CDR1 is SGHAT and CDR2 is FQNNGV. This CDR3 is CASSLGPRRALVKNTGELFF. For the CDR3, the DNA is TGTGCCAGCAGCTTAGGGCCTCGACGAGCGTTGGTTAAGAACACCGGGGAGCTGTTTTTT.

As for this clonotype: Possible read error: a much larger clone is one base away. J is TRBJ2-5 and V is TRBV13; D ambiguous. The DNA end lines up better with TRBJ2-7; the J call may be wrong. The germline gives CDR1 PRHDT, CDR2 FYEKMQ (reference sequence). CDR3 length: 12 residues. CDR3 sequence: CASNRTKYEQYF. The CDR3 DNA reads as TGTGCCAGCAACCGGACGAAATACGAGCAGTACTTC.

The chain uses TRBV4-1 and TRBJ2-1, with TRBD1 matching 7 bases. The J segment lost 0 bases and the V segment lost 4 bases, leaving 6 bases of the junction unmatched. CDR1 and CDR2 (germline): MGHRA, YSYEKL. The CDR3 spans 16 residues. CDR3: CASSRPGTVSYNEQFF. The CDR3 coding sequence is TGCGCCAGCAGCCGTCCGGGGACAGTCTCCTACAATGAGCAGTTCTTC.

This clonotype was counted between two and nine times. CDR3 nucleotide sequence: TGCGCCAGCAGCCGGCCGGACAGGGGATCGGCCAAAAACATTCAGTACTTC. Residues: CASSRPDRGSAKNIQYF. The gene calls are TRBV5-1 and TRBJ2-4, with 9 bases lining up with TRBD1. Unmatched junction bases numbered 9, after V lost 4 bases and J lost 1 base. The CDR3 consists of 17 residues. Germline assignment: CDR1 SGHRS and CDR2 YFSETQ.

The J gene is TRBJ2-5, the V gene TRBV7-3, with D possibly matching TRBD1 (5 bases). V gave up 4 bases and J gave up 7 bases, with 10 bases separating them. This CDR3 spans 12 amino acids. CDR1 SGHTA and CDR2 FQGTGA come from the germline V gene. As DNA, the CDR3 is TGTGCCAGCAGCTCTCCTCAGGGGACCCAGTACTTC. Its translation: CASSSPQGTQYF.

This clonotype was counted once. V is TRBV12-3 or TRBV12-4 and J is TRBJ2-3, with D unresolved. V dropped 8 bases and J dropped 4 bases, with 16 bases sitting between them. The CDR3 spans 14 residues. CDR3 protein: CASLEYGLPDTQYF. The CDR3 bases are TGTGCCAGCCTGGAGTATGGGTTACCAGATACGCAGTATTTT.

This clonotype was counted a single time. The CDR3: CASSTLPGTSTAYEQYF. The CDR3 DNA sequence: TGTGCCAGCAGCACATTACCCGGGACGAGTACGGCCTACGAGCAGTACTTC. The chain carries TRBV6-1 and TRBJ2-7; D may match TRBD1 or TRBD2 (5 bases each). Trimming shortened V by 6 bases and J by 2 bases, and 23 bases separated the two germline ends. The CDR3 runs to 17 residues. Germline CDR1 reads MNHNS; CDR2 reads SASEGT.

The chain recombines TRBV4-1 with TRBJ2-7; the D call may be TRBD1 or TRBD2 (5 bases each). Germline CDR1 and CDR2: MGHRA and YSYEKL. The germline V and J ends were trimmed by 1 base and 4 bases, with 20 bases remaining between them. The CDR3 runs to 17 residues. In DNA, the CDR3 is TGCGCCAGCAGCCAAGCCCCCCCCAGAGGGACCGGATACGAGCAGTACTTC. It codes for CASSQAPPRGTGYEQYF.

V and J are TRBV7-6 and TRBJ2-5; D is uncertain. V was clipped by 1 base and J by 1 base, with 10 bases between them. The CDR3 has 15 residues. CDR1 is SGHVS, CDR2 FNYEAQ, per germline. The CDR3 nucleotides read TGTGCCAGCAGCTTAGAGCCACTTACCCAAGAGACCCAGTACTTC. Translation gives CASSLEPLTQETQYF.

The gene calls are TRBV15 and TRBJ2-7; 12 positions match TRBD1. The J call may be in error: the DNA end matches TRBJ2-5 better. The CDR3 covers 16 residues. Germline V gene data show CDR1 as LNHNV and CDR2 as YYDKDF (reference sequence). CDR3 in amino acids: CATSRGGQGASETQYF. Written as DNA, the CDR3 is TGTGCCACCAGCAGAGGGGGACAGGGGGCTTCAGAGACCCAGTACTTC.

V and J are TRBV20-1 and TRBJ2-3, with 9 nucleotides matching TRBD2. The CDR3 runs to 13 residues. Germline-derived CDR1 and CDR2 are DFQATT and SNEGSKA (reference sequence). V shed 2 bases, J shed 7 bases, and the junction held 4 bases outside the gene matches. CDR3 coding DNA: TGCAGTGCTAGAACCAGCGGGGGGAATACGCAGTATTTT. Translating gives CSARTSGGNTQYF.